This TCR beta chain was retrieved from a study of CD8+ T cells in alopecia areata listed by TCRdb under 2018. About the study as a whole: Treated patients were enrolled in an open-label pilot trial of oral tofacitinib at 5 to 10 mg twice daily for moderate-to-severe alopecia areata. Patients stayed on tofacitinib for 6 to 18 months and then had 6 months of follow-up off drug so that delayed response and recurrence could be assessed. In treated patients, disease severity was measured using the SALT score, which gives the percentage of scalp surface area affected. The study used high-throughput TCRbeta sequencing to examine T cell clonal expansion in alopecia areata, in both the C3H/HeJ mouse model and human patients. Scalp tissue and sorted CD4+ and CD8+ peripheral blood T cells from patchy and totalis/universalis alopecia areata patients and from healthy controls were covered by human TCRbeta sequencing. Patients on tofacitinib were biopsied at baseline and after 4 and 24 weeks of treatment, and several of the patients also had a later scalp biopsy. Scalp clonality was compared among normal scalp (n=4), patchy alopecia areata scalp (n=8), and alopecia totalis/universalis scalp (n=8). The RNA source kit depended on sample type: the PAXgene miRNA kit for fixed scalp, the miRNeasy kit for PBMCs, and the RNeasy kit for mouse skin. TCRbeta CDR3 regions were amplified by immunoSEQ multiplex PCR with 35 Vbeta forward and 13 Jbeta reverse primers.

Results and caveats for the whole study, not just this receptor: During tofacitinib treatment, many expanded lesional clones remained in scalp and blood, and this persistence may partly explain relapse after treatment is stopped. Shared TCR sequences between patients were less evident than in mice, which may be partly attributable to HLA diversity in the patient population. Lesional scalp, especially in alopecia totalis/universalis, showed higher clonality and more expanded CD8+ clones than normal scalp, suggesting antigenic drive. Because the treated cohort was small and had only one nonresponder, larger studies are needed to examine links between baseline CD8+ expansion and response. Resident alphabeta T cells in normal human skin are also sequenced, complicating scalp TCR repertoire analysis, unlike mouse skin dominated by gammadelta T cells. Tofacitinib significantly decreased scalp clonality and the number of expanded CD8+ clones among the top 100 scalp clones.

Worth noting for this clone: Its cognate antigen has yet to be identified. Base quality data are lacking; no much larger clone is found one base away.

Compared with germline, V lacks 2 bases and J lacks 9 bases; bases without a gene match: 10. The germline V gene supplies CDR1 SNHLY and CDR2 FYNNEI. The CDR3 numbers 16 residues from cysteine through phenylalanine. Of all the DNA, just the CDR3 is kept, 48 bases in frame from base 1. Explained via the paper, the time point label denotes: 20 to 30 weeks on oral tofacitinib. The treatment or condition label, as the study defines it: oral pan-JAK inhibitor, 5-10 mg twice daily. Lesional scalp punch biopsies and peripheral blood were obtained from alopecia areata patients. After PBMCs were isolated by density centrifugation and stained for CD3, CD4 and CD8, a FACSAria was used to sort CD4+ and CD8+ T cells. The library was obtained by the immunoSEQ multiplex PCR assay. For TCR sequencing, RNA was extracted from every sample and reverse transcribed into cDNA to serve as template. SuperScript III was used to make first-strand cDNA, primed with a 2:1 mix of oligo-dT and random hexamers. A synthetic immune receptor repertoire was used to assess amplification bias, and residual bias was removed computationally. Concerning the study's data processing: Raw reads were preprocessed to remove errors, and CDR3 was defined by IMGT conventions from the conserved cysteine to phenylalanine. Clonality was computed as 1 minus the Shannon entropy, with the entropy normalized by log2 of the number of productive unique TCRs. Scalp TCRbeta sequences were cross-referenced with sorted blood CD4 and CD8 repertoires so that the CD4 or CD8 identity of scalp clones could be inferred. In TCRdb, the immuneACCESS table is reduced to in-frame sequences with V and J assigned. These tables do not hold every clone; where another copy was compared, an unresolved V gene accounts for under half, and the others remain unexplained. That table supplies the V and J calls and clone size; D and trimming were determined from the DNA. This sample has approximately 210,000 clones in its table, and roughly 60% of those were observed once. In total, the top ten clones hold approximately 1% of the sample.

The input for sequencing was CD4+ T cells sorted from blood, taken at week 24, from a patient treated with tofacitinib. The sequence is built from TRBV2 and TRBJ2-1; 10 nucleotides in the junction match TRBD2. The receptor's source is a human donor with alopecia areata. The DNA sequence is TGTGCCAGCAGTGAAACCAGCGGGGGGGCCGGAGGTGAGCAGTTCTTC. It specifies CASSETSGGAGGEQFF.